The text below deals with one TCR beta chain. The data are from a study of blood T cell repertoires in COVID-19. Germline values: CDR1 SGHTA, CDR2 FQGNSA. V shed 4 bases, J shed 7 bases, and the junction held 11 bases outside the gene matches. The CDR3 sequence is 15 residues long. Clones were read by immunoSEQ multiplex PCR, and TCRdb kept only the in-frame ones, dropping some. The top ten hold around a tenth of the sample, which has a few hundred thousand clones, around nine tenths seen once. This clonotype was obtained from a woman aged 40 to 55 who had recovered from COVID-19. Sequenced: PBMCs or T cells enriched from blood (not recorded which). The chain employs TRBV7-2 and TRBJ2-7, with 9 bases aligning to TRBD2. CDR3 DNA sequence: TGTGCCAGCAGCTCTTCTCTAGCGGGAAGGGGGGAGCAGTACTTC. Translated: CASSSSLAGRGEQYF.